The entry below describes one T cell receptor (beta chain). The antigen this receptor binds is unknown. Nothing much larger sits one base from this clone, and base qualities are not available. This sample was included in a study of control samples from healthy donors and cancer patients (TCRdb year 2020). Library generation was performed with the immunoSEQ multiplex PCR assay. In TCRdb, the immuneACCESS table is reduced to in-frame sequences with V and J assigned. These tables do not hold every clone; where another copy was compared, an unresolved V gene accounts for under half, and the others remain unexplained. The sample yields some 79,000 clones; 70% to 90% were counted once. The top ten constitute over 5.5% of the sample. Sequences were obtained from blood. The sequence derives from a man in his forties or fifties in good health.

The nucleotide sequence reads TGCGCCAGCAGCTTGGATCTCACCTCCTACGAGCAGTACTTC. The resulting protein is CASSLDLTSYEQYF. Recombination linked TRBV5-1 to TRBJ2-7; a confident D gene designation cannot be given. CDR1 SGHRS and CDR2 YFSETQ were looked up in the germline V gene. The junction shows trimming of 0 bases on V and 0 bases on J, plus 7 bases between the germline ends. There are 14 amino acids in the CDR3, from cysteine to phenylalanine inclusive. Only CDR3 DNA is held: 42 bases, read in frame from base 1.